This T cell receptor (beta chain) was profiled in a study of cytomegalovirus exposure and HLA in healthy donors. V was pared by 3 bases and J by 1 base, with 12 bases between. The CDR3 has 15 amino acids. Germline CDR1 and CDR2: SEHNR and FQNEAQ (reference sequence). PCR primers comprised 60 Vbeta and 13 Jbeta primers. TCRdb's table, derived via immunoSEQ multiplex PCR, lists solely in-frame clones and lacks some. The sample has about 110,000 clones, approximately 80% seen once; the top ten hold about 6.6%. This clone was recorded a few times. The V call is TRBV7-9, the J call TRBJ1-1; the D gene is possibly TRBD1 (5 bases). This sequence originates from a man aged 25-45 years in good health and CMV-seropositive. Specimen: PBMCs. In DNA form, the CDR3 reads TGTGCCAGCAGCTTGGCAGGGATCGCGAACACTGAAGCTTTCTTT. Residues: CASSLAGIANTEAFF.